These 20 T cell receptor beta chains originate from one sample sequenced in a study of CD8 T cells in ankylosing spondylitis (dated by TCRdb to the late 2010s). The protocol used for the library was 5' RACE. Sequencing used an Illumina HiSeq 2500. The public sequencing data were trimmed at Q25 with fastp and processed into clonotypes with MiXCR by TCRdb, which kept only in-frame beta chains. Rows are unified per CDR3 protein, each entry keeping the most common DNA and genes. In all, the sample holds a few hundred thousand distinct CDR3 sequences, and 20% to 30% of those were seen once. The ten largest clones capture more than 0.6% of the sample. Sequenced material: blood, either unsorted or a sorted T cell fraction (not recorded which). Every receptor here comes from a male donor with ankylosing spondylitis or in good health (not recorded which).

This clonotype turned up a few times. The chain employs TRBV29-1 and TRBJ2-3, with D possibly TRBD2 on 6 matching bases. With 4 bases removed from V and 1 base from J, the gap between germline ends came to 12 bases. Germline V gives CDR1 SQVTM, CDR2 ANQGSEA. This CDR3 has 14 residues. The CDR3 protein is CSVGARGGTDTQYF. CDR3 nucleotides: TGCAGCGTTGGGGCGCGGGGCGGCACAGATACGCAGTATTTT.

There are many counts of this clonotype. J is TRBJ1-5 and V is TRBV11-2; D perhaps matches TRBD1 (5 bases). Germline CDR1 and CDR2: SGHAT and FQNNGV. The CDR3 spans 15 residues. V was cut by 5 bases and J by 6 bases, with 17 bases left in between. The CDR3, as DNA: TGTGCCAGCAGCCCTACGACGGGGGTAGGTCAGCCCCAGCATTTT. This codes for CASSPTTGVGQPQHF. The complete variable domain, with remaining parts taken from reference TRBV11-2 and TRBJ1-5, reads EAGVAQSPRYKIIEKRQSVAFWCNPISGHATLYWYQQILGQGPKLLIQFQNNGVVDDSQLPKDRFSAERLKGVDSTLKIQPAKLEDSAVYLCASSPTTGVGQPQHFGDGTRLSIL.

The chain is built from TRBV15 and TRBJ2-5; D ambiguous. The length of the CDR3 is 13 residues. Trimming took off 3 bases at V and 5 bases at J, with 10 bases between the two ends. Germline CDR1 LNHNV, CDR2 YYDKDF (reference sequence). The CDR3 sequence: CATSSSGSETQYF. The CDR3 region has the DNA TGTGCCACCAGCAGTTCCGGGTCGGAGACCCAGTACTTC.

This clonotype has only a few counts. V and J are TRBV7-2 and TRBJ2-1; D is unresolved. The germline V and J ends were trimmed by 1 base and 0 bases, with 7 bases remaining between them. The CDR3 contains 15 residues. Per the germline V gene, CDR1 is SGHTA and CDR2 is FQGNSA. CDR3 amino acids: CASSLGVVSYNEQFF. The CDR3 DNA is TGTGCCAGCAGCTTAGGGGTGGTCTCCTACAATGAGCAGTTCTTC.

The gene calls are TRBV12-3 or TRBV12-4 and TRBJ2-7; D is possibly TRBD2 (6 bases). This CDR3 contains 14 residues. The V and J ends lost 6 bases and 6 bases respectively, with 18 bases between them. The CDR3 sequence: CASSISGPPREQYF. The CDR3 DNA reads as TGTGCCAGCAGCATAAGCGGGCCCCCTCGCGAGCAGTACTTC.

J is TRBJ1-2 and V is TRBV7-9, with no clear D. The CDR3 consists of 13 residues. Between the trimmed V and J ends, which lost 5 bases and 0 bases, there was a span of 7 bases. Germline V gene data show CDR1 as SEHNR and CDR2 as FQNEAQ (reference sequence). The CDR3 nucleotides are TGTGCCAGCAGCGCGCAGCCTAACTATGGCTACACCTTC. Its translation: CASSAQPNYGYTF.

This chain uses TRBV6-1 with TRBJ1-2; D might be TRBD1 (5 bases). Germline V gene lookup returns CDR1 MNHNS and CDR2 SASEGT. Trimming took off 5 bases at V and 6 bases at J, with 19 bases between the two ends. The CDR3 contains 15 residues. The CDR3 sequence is CASSRGVWGSNGYTF. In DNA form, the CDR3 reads TGTGCCAGCAGTCGGGGGGTATGGGGGTCGAATGGCTACACCTTC.

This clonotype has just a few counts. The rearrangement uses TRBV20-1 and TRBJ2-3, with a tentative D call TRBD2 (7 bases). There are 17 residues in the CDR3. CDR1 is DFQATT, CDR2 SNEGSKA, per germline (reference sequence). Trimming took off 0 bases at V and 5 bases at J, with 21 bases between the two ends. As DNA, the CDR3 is TGCAGTGCTAGAGATCCGCGACAGGCGGGGGTAGGAGATACGCAGTATTTT. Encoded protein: CSARDPRQAGVGDTQYF.

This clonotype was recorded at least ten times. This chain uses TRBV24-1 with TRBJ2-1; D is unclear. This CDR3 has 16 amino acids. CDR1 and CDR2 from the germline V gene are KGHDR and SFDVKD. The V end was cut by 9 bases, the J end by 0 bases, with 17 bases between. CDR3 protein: CATESGQSSSYNEQFF. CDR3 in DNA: TGTGCCACCGAGAGTGGGCAGTCCAGCTCCTACAATGAGCAGTTCTTC.

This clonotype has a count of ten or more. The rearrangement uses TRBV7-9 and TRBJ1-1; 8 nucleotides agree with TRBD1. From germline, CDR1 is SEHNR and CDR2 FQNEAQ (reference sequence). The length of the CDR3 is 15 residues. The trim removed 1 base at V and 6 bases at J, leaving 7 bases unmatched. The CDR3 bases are TGTGCCAGCAGCTTAGAAGCAGGGGGCGCGTCTGAAGCTTTCTTT. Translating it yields CASSLEAGGASEAFF.

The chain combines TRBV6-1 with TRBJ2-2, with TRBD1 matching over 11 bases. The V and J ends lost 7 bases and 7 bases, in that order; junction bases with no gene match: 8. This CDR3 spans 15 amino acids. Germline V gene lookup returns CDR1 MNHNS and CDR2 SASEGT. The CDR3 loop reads CASTADRGQIGELFF. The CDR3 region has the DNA TGTGCCAGCACCGCGGACAGGGGGCAGATCGGGGAGCTGTTTTTT.

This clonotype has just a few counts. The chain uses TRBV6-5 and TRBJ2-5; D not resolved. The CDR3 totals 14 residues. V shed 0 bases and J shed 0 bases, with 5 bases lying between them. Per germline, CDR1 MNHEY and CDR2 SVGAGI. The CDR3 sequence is CASSYSPDQETQYF. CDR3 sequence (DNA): TGTGCCAGCAGTTACTCGCCAGACCAAGAGACCCAGTACTTC.

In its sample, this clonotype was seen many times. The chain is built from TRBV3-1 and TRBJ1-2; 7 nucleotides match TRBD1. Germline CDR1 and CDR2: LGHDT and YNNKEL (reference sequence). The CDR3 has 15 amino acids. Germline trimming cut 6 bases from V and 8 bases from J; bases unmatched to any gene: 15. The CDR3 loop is CASSPRDTGEGGYTF. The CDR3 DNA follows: TGTGCCAGCAGTCCCCGGGACACAGGGGAGGGGGGCTACACCTTC.

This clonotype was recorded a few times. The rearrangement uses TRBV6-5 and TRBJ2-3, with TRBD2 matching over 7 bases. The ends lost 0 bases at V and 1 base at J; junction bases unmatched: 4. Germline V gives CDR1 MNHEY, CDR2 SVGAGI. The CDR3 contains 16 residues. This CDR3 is CASSYSGRARTDTQYF. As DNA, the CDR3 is TGTGCCAGCAGTTACTCGGGGAGGGCTCGCACAGATACGCAGTATTTT.

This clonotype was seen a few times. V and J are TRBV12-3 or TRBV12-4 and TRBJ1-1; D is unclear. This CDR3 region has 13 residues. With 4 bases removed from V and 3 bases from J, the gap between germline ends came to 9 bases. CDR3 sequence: CASSYRRDTEAFF. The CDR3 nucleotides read TGTGCCAGCAGTTACCGACGGGACACTGAAGCTTTCTTT.

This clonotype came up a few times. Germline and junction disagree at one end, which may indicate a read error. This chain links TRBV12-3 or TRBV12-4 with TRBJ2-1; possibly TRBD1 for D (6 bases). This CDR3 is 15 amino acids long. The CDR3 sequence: CASSLALGANNEQFF. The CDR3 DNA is TGTGCCAGCAGTCTAGCCCTGGGGGCTAACAATGAGCAGTTCTTC.

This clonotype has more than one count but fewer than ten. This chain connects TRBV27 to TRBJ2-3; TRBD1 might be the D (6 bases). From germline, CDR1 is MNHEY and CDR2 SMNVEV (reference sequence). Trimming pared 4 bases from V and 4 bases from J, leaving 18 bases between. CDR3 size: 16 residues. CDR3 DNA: TGTGCCAGCAGTTCGATTAGGGGGATCGCTGCAGATACGCAGTATTTT. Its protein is CASSSIRGIAADTQYF.

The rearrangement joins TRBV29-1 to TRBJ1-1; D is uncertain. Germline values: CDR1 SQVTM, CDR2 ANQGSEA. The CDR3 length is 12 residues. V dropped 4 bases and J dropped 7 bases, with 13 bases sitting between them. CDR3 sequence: CSVVEGRGEAFF. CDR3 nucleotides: TGCAGCGTTGTGGAGGGCCGCGGTGAAGCTTTCTTT.

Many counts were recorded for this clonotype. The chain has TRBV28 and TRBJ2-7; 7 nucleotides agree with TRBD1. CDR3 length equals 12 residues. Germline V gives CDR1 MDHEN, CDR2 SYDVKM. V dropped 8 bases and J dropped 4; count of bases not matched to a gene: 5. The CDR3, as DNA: TGTGCCAGCGACAGGGATGGTTACGAGCAGTACTTC. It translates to CASDRDGYEQYF.

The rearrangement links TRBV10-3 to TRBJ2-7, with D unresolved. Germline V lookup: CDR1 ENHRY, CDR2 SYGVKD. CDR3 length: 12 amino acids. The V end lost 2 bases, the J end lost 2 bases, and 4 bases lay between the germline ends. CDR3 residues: CAISETPYEQYF. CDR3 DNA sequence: TGTGCCATCAGTGAGACCCCCTACGAGCAGTACTTC.